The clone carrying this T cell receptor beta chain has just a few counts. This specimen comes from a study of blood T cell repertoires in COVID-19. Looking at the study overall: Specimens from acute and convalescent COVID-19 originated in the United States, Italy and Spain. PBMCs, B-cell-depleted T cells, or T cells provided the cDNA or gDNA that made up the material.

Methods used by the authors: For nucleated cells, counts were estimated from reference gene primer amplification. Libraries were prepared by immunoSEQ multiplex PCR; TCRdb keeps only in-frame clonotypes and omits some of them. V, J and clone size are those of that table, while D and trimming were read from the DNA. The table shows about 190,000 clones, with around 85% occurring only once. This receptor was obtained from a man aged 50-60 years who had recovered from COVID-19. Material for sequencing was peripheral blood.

CDR3 in amino acids: CASSAPFTYDNPSYEQYF. DNA for the CDR3: TGTGCCAGCAGCGCCCCGTTCACATACGATAACCCCTCCTACGAGCAGTACTTC. The gene calls are TRBV11-2 and TRBJ2-7; no definite D call. The V gene lost 5 bases and the J gene lost 0 bases, with 23 bases spanning the gap. CDR3 size: 18 residues. The germline gives CDR1 SGHAT, CDR2 FQNNGV. Looking up the rest from reference TRBV11-2 and TRBJ2-7 gives the full variable domain: EAGVAQSPRYKIIEKRQSVAFWCNPISGHATLYWYQQILGQGPKLLIQFQNNGVVDDSQLPKDRFSAERLKGVDSTLKIQPAKLEDSAVYLCASSAPFTYDNPSYEQYFGPGTRLTVT.